Given below is one TCR beta chain in context. This clone was found once. The antigen it binds to is not known. No base-level quality is on record; no much larger clone is a single base apart. In the ViraFEST assay, PBMC were stimulated with viral peptide pools, and antigen-specific CD4+ T cell clonotypes were then identified by expansion using TCR sequencing. After more than 9 days of culture, CD4+ T cells were isolated with the EasySep CD4+ T cell isolation kit. Participants received two doses of either the BNT162b2 or the mRNA-1273 mRNA SARS-CoV-2 vaccine. Healthy vaccine recipients had no prior SARS-CoV-2 infection, confirmed by negative nucleocapsid antibodies before and after vaccination. Each well held around 2 million PBMC cultured in IMDM containing around 5% human AB serum, about 10 IU/ml IL-2 and gentamicin, along with about 10 ug/ml peptides. On days 3 and 7, half of the culture medium was replaced with fresh IL-2-containing medium. Unless noted otherwise, every peptide stimulation condition was grown in triplicate wells. Using Ficoll-Paque Plus gradient centrifugation, PBMC were separated from whole blood and then either used fresh or cryopreserved at -140C. The overlapping peptide pools covered the spike proteins of SARS-CoV-2 and of the common cold coronaviruses HCoV-NL63, HCoV-OC43 and HCoV-229E. The QIAamp micro DNA kit was used to extract genomic DNA from the cultured CD4+ T cells.

The protocol used for the library was the immunoSEQ multiplex PCR assay. DNA from the cultured, isolated CD4+ T cells was subjected to TCR beta CDR3 sequencing. Per the source publication's procedure: The analysis removed non-productive TCR sequences, trimmed reads to the CDR3 region, and retained only CDR3s that were 7 or more amino acids long. The MANAFEST web app was used to pick out antigen-specific clonotypes by comparing their expansion in peptide wells with that in reference cultures. To be called positive, a clone needed expansion at FDR<0.05 compared with the reference and with all other wells, an odds ratio greater than 5, and a frequency greater than 0.1% in two replicate wells. Cross-reactive clonotypes were defined as significantly expanded in SARS-CoV-2 spike wells and in at least one common cold coronavirus spike condition. CDR3 similarity was assessed by Levenshtein distance with the stringdist R package, and unrooted trees were built with ape in R 3.6.1. TCRdb stores this immuneACCESS table with in-frame sequences only. Part of the clones is absent; in the studies checked, under half of the shortfall reflects unresolved V genes, and no reason is known for the rest. That table supplies the V and J calls and clone size; D and trimming were determined from the DNA. The sample table contains about 38,000 clones; only one count was recorded for 70% to 85% of them. The biggest ten clones account for around 2% of the sample.

The CDR3 sequence holds 16 residues, the cysteine and phenylalanine included. Only the CDR3 region is kept as DNA, spanning 48 bases read in frame from base 1. Reading the germline V gene gives CDR1 SGHRS and CDR2 YFSETQ. Germline trimming amounts to 0 bases on V and 5 bases on J, with 5 as the count of junction bases outside the gene matches. This sample is part of a study of vaccination effects on CD4 cells after COVID-19 (dated by TCRdb to between 2021 and 2024). Regarding the complete study: Post-vaccine samples across the study were collected a median of 72 days after the second dose, with a range of 14 to 241. SARS-CoV-2 spike-specific CD4+ TCR repertoires were compared before and after mRNA vaccination in COVID-19 convalescent patients and in infection-naive vaccine recipients. Altogether, roughly 10 COVID-19 convalescent patients and 4 SARS-CoV-2-naive healthy vaccine recipients made up the full study. In the study, cultures from other donors were sequenced using the Oncomine TCR Beta short-read assay on an Illumina iSeq 100. Broad study findings and their caveats: Marked clonal contraction was observed in both infection-induced and vaccine-induced clones at late post-vaccination timepoints, consistent with waning T cell responses. Among healthy vaccine recipients, nearly all vaccine-induced clones were SARS-CoV-2 mono-reactive, and only 1 of 255 was cross-reactive with common cold coronaviruses. Limitations of the study were the small number of convalescent patients and the absence of early post-infection timepoints.

The chain is made from TRBV5-1 and TRBJ2-3; 11 bases in the middle match TRBD2. This specimen consisted of CD4+ T cells from PBMCs cultured with HCoV-NL63 spike peptides, obtained after COVID-19 vaccination. The cell subset or site label of this sample denotes: HCoV-NL63 spike overlapping peptide pool stimulation. The sequence was obtained from a human donor who received a COVID-19 vaccine. Some clones in this sample may be carry-over from other donors' samples. CDR3 sequence: CASSLEPSGGRDTQYF. The DNA sequence is given as TGCGCCAGCAGCTTGGAACCTAGCGGGGGGAGAGATACGCAGTATTTT.